Presented here are 22 T cell receptor beta chains from one specimen sequenced in a study of T cell responses to AZD1222 COVID-19 vaccine. The assay was immunoSEQ multiplex PCR, and TCRdb's table has in-frame clones only and misses some. The table shows about 170,000 clones, with 75% to 90% occurring only once. Sequencing was performed on peripheral blood, taken on day 0 of AZD1222 vaccination. All receptors derive from an adult in good health.

This chain links TRBV6-5 with TRBJ1-2, with D tentatively TRBD1 (5 bases). Trimming shortened V by 2 bases and J by 2 bases, and 9 bases separated the two germline ends. The CDR3 consists of 14 residues. CDR1 and CDR2 from the germline V gene are MNHEY and SVGAGI. The CDR3 DNA follows: TGTGCCAGCAGTTACCGCAGGGAGAACTATGGCTACACCTTC. Translated, it gives CASSYRRENYGYTF.

The chain joins TRBV6-1 to TRBJ2-3; no definite D call. Germline V gene data show CDR1 as MNHNS and CDR2 as SASEGT. CDR3 length equals 13 residues. V gave up 3 bases and J gave up 4 bases, with 8 bases separating them. The CDR3 protein is CASSDRPPDTQYF. In DNA form, the CDR3 reads TGTGCCAGCAGTGACAGGCCCCCAGATACGCAGTATTTT.

The chain combines TRBV7-3 with TRBJ2-3; 9 bases match TRBD2. The CDR3 is made up of 16 amino acids. Germline V CDR1 and CDR2: SGHTA, FQGTGA. V dropped 0 bases and J dropped 4; count of bases not matched to a gene: 5. The CDR3 DNA follows: TGTGCCAGCAGCTTAACCAGCGGGGGGTCTGCAGATACGCAGTATTTT. Its translation is CASSLTSGGSADTQYF.

The chain recombines TRBV3-1 (or the pseudogene TRBV3-2) with TRBJ1-3, with D perhaps TRBD1 (5 bases). Germline V gives CDR1 LGHDT, CDR2 YNNKEL (reference sequence). The CDR3 covers 15 residues. V lost 3 bases to trimming and J lost 2 bases, with 11 bases between them. The CDR3 loop reads CASSQRGTAGNTIYF. CDR3 DNA: TGTGCCAGCAGCCAGCGAGGGACGGCTGGAAACACCATATATTTT.

This clone showed up just once. V usage is TRBV5-6 and J usage is TRBJ1-4; TRBD1 is a possible D gene (5 bases). CDR1 and CDR2 (germline): SGHDT, YYEEEE. This CDR3 is 14 amino acids long. V lost 1 base and J 7 bases, leaving 11 bases between the germline ends. The CDR3 protein is CASSLLTGAEKLFF. CDR3 coding DNA: TGTGCCAGCAGCTTGTTGACCGGGGCTGAAAAACTGTTTTTT.

V gene TRBV19 combines with J gene TRBJ2-3; 7 nucleotides line up with TRBD1. The CDR3 is 15 residues long. Germline V gene lookup returns CDR1 LNHDA and CDR2 SQIVND (reference sequence). V trimming: 6 bases; J trimming: 5 bases; junction bases outside the gene matches: 11. In DNA, the CDR3 is TGTGCCAGTAGGCAAATCAGAACAGGGGTAGATACGCAGTATTTT. Its translation: CASRQIRTGVDTQYF.

The chain combines TRBV5-1 with TRBJ1-1; TRBD1 agrees at 9 bases. The germline V gene has CDR1 SGHRS and CDR2 YFSETQ. The CDR3 spans 17 residues. The V segment lost 3 bases and the J segment 3 bases; nucleotides outside the gene matches: 12. The CDR3 sequence: CASSWEQGALGDTEAFF. The CDR3 DNA reads TGCGCCAGCAGCTGGGAACAGGGGGCGTTGGGTGACACTGAAGCTTTCTTT. Drawing the rest from reference TRBV5-1 and TRBJ1-1, the complete variable domain is KAGVTQTPRYLIKTRGQQVTLSCSPISGHRSVSWYQQTPGQGLQFLFEYFSETQRNKGNFPGRFSGRQFSNSRSEMNVSTLELGDSALYLCASSWEQGALGDTEAFFGQGTRLTVV.

The chain is built from TRBV3-1 (or the pseudogene TRBV3-2) and TRBJ1-4; 9 positions agree with TRBD1. Losses at the gene ends were 1 base for V and 0 bases for J; bases not matched to a gene: 9. This CDR3 has 19 residues. Germline V gene sequence: CDR1 LGHDT, CDR2 YNNKEL (reference sequence). The CDR3 DNA reads TGTGCCAGCAGCCAAGGCGTAGGACAGGGGCCCGCAACTAATGAAAAACTGTTTTTT. Its translation is CASSQGVGQGPATNEKLFF.

The chain links TRBV20-1 to TRBJ2-3; D remains ambiguous. CDR1 is DFQATT and CDR2 is SNEGSKA in the germline V gene (reference sequence). The germline V and J ends were trimmed by 0 bases and 7 bases, with 2 bases remaining between them. The CDR3 has 10 residues. The CDR3 DNA reads as TGCAGTGCTAGAGATTATACGCAGTATTTT. It is translated as CSARDYTQYF.

The rearrangement links TRBV6-6 to TRBJ1-5, with TRBD1 as a possible D gene (5 bases). Germline loops: CDR1 MNHNY, CDR2 SVGAGI (reference sequence). Trimming removed 6 bases from V and 0 bases from J, with 6 bases in between. CDR3 size: 13 residues. CDR3 loop: CASSDSSNQPQHF. CDR3 DNA: TGTGCCAGCAGCGACAGTAGCAATCAGCCCCAGCATTTT.

This clone was counted between two and nine times. The gene calls are TRBV11-3 and TRBJ2-3; D remains ambiguous. The CDR3 is 11 amino acids. Germline values: CDR1 SGHNT, CDR2 YENEEA. V was cut by 1 base and J by 5 bases, with 1 base left in between. Here the CDR3 reads CASSLGDTQYF. The CDR3 region has the DNA TGTGCCAGCAGCTTAGGAGATACGCAGTATTTT.

The table lists this clone with a count of one. The J gene is TRBJ2-3, the V gene TRBV9; TRBD1 might be the D (7 bases). This CDR3 region has 16 residues. V was trimmed by 0 bases and J by 2 bases, leaving 13 bases between them. Germline V gives CDR1 SGDLS, CDR2 YYNGEE. The CDR3 loop is CASSVEEGAVTDTQYF. The CDR3 nucleotides read TGTGCCAGCAGCGTAGAGGAGGGGGCGGTCACAGATACGCAGTATTTT.

This rearrangement joins TRBV2 to TRBJ2-7; 11 positions agree with TRBD2. The CDR3 contains 17 residues. Germline values: CDR1 SNHLY, CDR2 FYNNEI. V lost 6 bases and J lost 10; bases outside the gene matches: 20. In DNA, the CDR3 is TGTGCCAGCAGGGACTTACTAGCGGGGGACTACAAAATCAGTCAGTACTTC. It translates to CASRDLLAGDYKISQYF. The full variable domain, with the rest looked up from reference TRBV2 and TRBJ2-7, is EPEVTQTPSHQVTQMGQEVILRCVPISNHLYFYWYRQILGQKVEFLVSFYNNEISEKSEIFDDQFSVERPDGSNFTLKIRSTKLEDSAMYFCASRDLLAGDYKISQYFGPGTRLTVT.

This chain connects TRBV20-1 to TRBJ1-5; TRBD1 might be the D (5 bases). Trimming left V 3 bases short and J 5 bases short, with 14 bases between. CDR1 and CDR2 (germline): DFQATT, SNEGSKA (reference sequence). The CDR3 sequence is 14 residues long. The CDR3 region is CSASRGTGDQPQHF. The CDR3 nucleotides read TGCAGTGCTAGTAGGGGCACGGGGGATCAGCCCCAGCATTTT.

The rearrangement uses TRBV5-1 and TRBJ2-5; D is possibly TRBD1 (5 bases). Germline CDR1 is SGHRS and CDR2 is YFSETQ. With 2 bases removed from V and 4 bases from J, the gap between germline ends came to 9 bases. The CDR3 sequence is 13 residues long. CDR3 residues: CASSLPGAETQYF. DNA for the CDR3: TGCGCCAGCAGCTTACCTGGGGCAGAGACCCAGTACTTC.

The chain is built from TRBV6-5 and TRBJ2-2, with 8 bases fitting TRBD1. The CDR3 runs to 14 residues. Per the germline V gene, CDR1 is MNHEY and CDR2 is SVGAGI. Trimming took 11 bases from V and 0 from J; bases not matched to a gene: 5. CDR3 nucleotides: TGTGCCGGACAGACAGGGGCGAACACCGGGGAGCTGTTTTTT. It codes for CAGQTGANTGELFF.

The J gene is TRBJ2-1, the V gene TRBV4-1, with TRBD2 identical over 10 bases. After removal of 2 bases from V and 6 bases from J, the junction contained 7 bases not matched to a gene. The length of the CDR3 is 16 residues. The germline V gene encodes CDR1 MGHRA and CDR2 YSYEKL. The CDR3 sequence is CASSQPSGTSANEQFF. Written as DNA, the CDR3 is TGCGCCAGCAGCCAACCCAGCGGGACTAGCGCCAATGAGCAGTTCTTC.

J is TRBJ2-7 and V is TRBV7-2; D may be TRBD2 (6 bases). CDR3 length: 15 residues. Germline values: CDR1 SGHTA, CDR2 FQGNSA. V was pared by 4 bases and J by 1 base, with 14 bases between. The CDR3 region is CASSSAGTYSYEQYF. In DNA form, the CDR3 reads TGTGCCAGCAGCTCGGCGGGGACTTATTCCTACGAGCAGTACTTC.

CDR3 protein: CASSYYQGQGYTF. The CDR3 DNA reads TGTGCCAGCAGTTACTATCAGGGGCAAGGCTACACCTTC. V gene TRBV6-5 combines with J gene TRBJ1-2, with TRBD1 as a possible D gene (6 bases). Trimming stripped 1 base from V and 8 bases from J, with 11 bases between. The CDR3 has 13 amino acids. Per the germline V gene, CDR1 is MNHEY and CDR2 is SVGAGI.

This chain uses TRBV27 with TRBJ2-2; 9 nucleotides line up with TRBD1. CDR3 length equals 15 residues. CDR1 and CDR2 from the germline V gene are MNHEY and SMNVEV (reference sequence). V lost 4 bases and J lost 3; bases outside the gene matches: 3. CDR3 region: CASSWDRADTGELFF. CDR3 bases: TGTGCCAGCAGTTGGGACAGGGCGGACACCGGGGAGCTGTTTTTT.

The chain combines TRBV7-9 with TRBJ1-2; no clear D gene. The CDR3 is 11 residues long. Germline V gives CDR1 SEHNR, CDR2 FQNEAQ (reference sequence). Trimming stripped 3 bases from V and 8 bases from J, with 7 bases between. The CDR3 sequence: CASSLPGGYTF. The CDR3 nucleotides are TGTGCCAGCAGCTTGCCTGGCGGCTACACCTTC.

The V and J genes are TRBV27 and TRBJ2-7, with D uncertain. Germline loops: CDR1 MNHEY, CDR2 SMNVEV (reference sequence). V was cut by 4 bases and J by 2 bases, with 12 bases left in between. The CDR3 loop spans 14 amino acids. The CDR3 loop reads CASSWINRPYEQYF. The CDR3 nucleotides read TGTGCCAGCAGTTGGATCAACAGACCCTACGAGCAGTACTTC.